Presented here are 30 T cell receptor beta chains from one specimen sequenced in a study of cytomegalovirus exposure and HLA in healthy donors (dated 2017 in TCRdb). Library preparation was by the immunoSEQ multiplex PCR assay. Here the immuneACCESS table is served through TCRdb, limited to in-frame sequences with V and J called. Missing clones are a known gap in these copies; in checked studies unresolved V genes cover under half, and the rest lacks a known reason. Present in this sample are about 180,000 clones, roughly nine tenths of which were seen just once. Jointly, the top ten make up about 2.5% of the sample. Sequenced material: PBMCs. These receptors originate from a man aged 18 to 35 in good health and CMV-seropositive.

The V call is TRBV5-6, the J call TRBJ1-5, with TRBD1 identical over 10 bases. Germline trimming cut 2 bases from V and 4 bases from J; bases unmatched to any gene: 3. CDR1 SGHDT and CDR2 YYEEEE come from the germline V gene. The CDR3 has 15 residues. DNA of the CDR3: TGTGCCAGCAGCTTCGGGACAGGGGTAAATCAGCCCCAGCATTTT. It specifies CASSFGTGVNQPQHF.

The V and J genes are TRBV2 and TRBJ2-1; 8 positions agree with TRBD2. V trimming: 6 bases; J trimming: 8 bases; junction bases outside the gene matches: 9. Germline lookup yields CDR1 SNHLY and CDR2 FYNNEI. The CDR3 spans 14 residues. CDR3 loop: CASSRIAGRDEQFF. Here the CDR3 DNA reads TGTGCCAGCAGCCGCATAGCGGGACGGGATGAGCAGTTCTTC.

The genes are TRBV4-2 and TRBJ2-7; D possibly corresponds to TRBD2 (6 bases). The CDR3 extends over 13 amino acids. The V end lost 4 bases, the J end lost 2 bases, and 9 bases lay between the germline ends. The germline gives CDR1 LGHNA, CDR2 YNFKEQ. CDR3 region: CASSPGLAYEQYF. In nucleotides, the CDR3 is TGTGCCAGCAGCCCGGGACTCGCCTACGAGCAGTACTTC.

The sample holds one count of this clone. The genes are TRBV7-3 and TRBJ2-2, with D tentatively TRBD1 (6 bases). The ends were cut back, 5 bases at V and 4 bases at J, with 14 bases in the middle. The V gene's germline CDR1 is SGHTA and CDR2 FQGTGA. The CDR3 runs 15 residues. The CDR3 region is CASSLGQGTTGELFF. As DNA, the CDR3 is TGTGCCAGCAGCCTGGGACAAGGAACCACCGGGGAGCTGTTTTTT. The full variable domain, in which reference TRBV7-3 and TRBJ2-2 provide the parts outside the CDR3, is GAGVSQTPSNKVTEKGKYVELRCDPISGHTALYWYRQSLGQGPEFLIYFQGTGAADDSGLPNDRFFAVRPEGSVSTLKIQRTERGDSAVYLCASSLGQGTTGELFFGEGSRLTVL.

The chain links TRBV4-3 to TRBJ1-2, with a tentative D call TRBD1 (5 bases). In germline, CDR1 is LGHNA, CDR2 YSLEER. V was cut by 0 bases and J by 8 bases, with 19 bases left in between. This CDR3 spans 16 amino acids. The CDR3 region is CASSQDGEGTYGGYTF. CDR3 in DNA: TGCGCCAGCAGCCAAGATGGGGAGGGGACTTATGGCGGCTACACCTTC.

Here the CDR3 reads CSARTEVAQYF. CDR3 in DNA: TGCAGTGCCAGAACGGAGGTCGCGCAGTATTTT. The chain employs TRBV20-1 and TRBJ2-3; tentatively, D is TRBD2 (5 bases). The CDR3 length is 11 residues. Germline CDR1 and CDR2: DFQATT and SNEGSKA (reference sequence). The ends were cut back, 6 bases at V and 10 bases at J, with 14 bases in the middle.

The J gene is TRBJ1-1, the V gene TRBV9; TRBD1 might be the D (6 bases). The germline V gene has CDR1 SGDLS and CDR2 YYNGEE. This CDR3 has 13 residues. V was shortened by 0 bases and J by 8 bases, with 11 bases between the two germline ends. In DNA, the CDR3 is TGTGCCAGCAGCGTAGAATCCGGGACAGAAGCTTTCTTT. Amino acid sequence: CASSVESGTEAFF.

The gene calls are TRBV9 and TRBJ2-1; TRBD2 matches 8 bases. The CDR3 runs 14 residues. V lost 2 bases and J lost 6; bases outside the gene matches: 4. Per germline, CDR1 SGDLS and CDR2 YYNGEE. CDR3 bases: TGTGCCAGCAGCGTCTCCAGCGGGGGCAATGAGCAGTTCTTC. Translating gives CASSVSSGGNEQFF.

The sample holds a few counts of this clone. The chain employs TRBV5-1 and TRBJ1-3; D ambiguous. The CDR3 covers 16 residues. The germline V and J ends were trimmed by 0 bases and 0 bases, with 10 bases remaining between them. The germline CDR1 and CDR2 sequences are SGHRS and YFSETQ. The CDR3 reads CASSLDGGISGNTIYF. The CDR3 DNA reads as TGCGCCAGCAGCTTGGATGGCGGGATCTCTGGAAACACCATATATTTT.

The chain is built from TRBV7-3 and TRBJ2-7; 7 bases are a match to TRBD1. The CDR3 runs 15 residues. V shed 1 base and J 2 bases; nucleotides not matched to a gene: 5. Germline values: CDR1 SGHTA, CDR2 FQGTGA. The CDR3 spells CASSLNGGQAYEQYF. The CDR3 DNA reads TGTGCCAGCAGCTTAAATGGCGGACAGGCCTACGAGCAGTACTTC.

The rearrangement uses TRBV7-2 and TRBJ2-3, with TRBD2 matching 8 bases. After removal of 2 bases from V and 7 bases from J, the junction contained 8 bases not matched to a gene. Germline loops: CDR1 SGHTA, CDR2 FQGNSA. This CDR3 has 15 amino acids. For the CDR3, the DNA is TGTGCCAGCAGCTTATCCGGGACTAGATCATATACGCAGTATTTT. Amino acid sequence: CASSLSGTRSYTQYF.

This clone was observed a single time. The chain links TRBV4-3 to TRBJ2-2; TRBD2 might be the D (5 bases). The germline V gene encodes CDR1 LGHNA and CDR2 YSLEER. This CDR3 comprises 16 residues. V was pared by 0 bases and J by 6 bases, with 14 bases between. The DNA for the CDR3 is TGCGCCAGCAGCCAAGATCCTTCGGGGTTGGCCGGGGAGCTGTTTTTT. Amino acids: CASSQDPSGLAGELFF.

This chain joins TRBV29-1 and TRBJ2-7, with 7 positions matching TRBD2. This CDR3 region has 16 residues. Germline V gives CDR1 SQVTM, CDR2 ANQGSEA. Losses at the gene ends were 3 bases for V and 5 bases for J; bases not matched to a gene: 16. CDR3 DNA sequence: TGCAGCGTTGATGGGAGTGGCGGGAGCCTTAGCCACGAGCAGTACTTC. This codes for CSVDGSGGSLSHEQYF.

J is TRBJ2-6 and V is TRBV28; 8 bases map to TRBD1. The germline V gene encodes CDR1 MDHEN and CDR2 SYDVKM. The length of the CDR3 is 16 residues. J lost 1 base, V lost 5 bases, and 4 bases had no gene match. The CDR3 sequence: CASSAQGVSGANVLTF. The DNA of the CDR3 is TGTGCCAGCAGTGCACAGGGGGTGTCTGGGGCCAACGTCCTGACTTTC. Drawing the rest from reference TRBV28 and TRBJ2-6, the complete variable domain is DVKVTQSSRYLVKRTGEKVFLECVQDMDHENMFWYRQDPGLGLRLIYFSYDVKMKEKGDIPEGYSVSREKKERFSLILESASTNQTSMYLCASSAQGVSGANVLTFGAGSRLTVL.

The rearrangement uses TRBV13 and TRBJ2-7; 7 bases line up with TRBD2. V trimming: 8 bases; J trimming: 0 bases; junction bases outside the gene matches: 7. This CDR3 has 14 residues. In germline, CDR1 is PRHDT, CDR2 FYEKMQ (reference sequence). The CDR3 is CASGERGLSYEQYF. CDR3 in DNA: TGTGCCAGCGGGGAGCGGGGCCTCTCCTACGAGCAGTACTTC.

This clone was seen more than once but under ten times. The chain is built from TRBV4-2 and TRBJ1-5; D is unresolved. The CDR3 covers 15 residues. V lost 4 bases, J lost 1 base, and 11 bases lay in between. The V gene's germline CDR1 is LGHNA and CDR2 YNFKEQ. The CDR3 DNA reads as TGTGCCAGCAGCCGAGAGGTGGGCAGCAATCAGCCCCAGCATTTT. Residues: CASSREVGSNQPQHF.

The V call is TRBV9, the J call TRBJ1-6; 7 bases are a match to TRBD1. The CDR3 totals 14 residues. Germline CDR1 reads SGDLS; CDR2 reads YYNGEE. With V trimmed by 3 bases and J by 6 bases, 3 bases remained unmatched. CDR3 sequence reads: CASSAGDSNSPLHF. The CDR3 DNA is TGTGCCAGCAGCGCCGGGGACAGTAATTCACCCCTCCACTTT.

This chain links TRBV13 with TRBJ2-3; TRBD2 might be the D (6 bases). The CDR3 consists of 15 residues. The germline gives CDR1 PRHDT, CDR2 FYEKMQ (reference sequence). V was clipped by 7 bases and J by 1 base, with 15 bases between them. CDR3 nucleotide sequence: TGTGCCAGCACCGGGGTGGGGGGACGCACAGATACGCAGTATTTT. Its protein is CASTGVGGRTDTQYF.

V and J are TRBV6-1 and TRBJ2-5, with D perhaps TRBD1 (6 bases). This CDR3 spans 15 amino acids. Germline lookup yields CDR1 MNHNS and CDR2 SASEGT. V was trimmed by 2 bases and J by 2 bases, leaving 12 bases between them. The CDR3 nucleotides are TGTGCCAGCAGTGAATCTTCAGGGGAGCAAGAGACCCAGTACTTC. Amino acids: CASSESSGEQETQYF.

The count of this clone is one. This chain connects TRBV28 to TRBJ2-1; D not certain. Between the trimmed V and J ends, which lost 6 bases and 6 bases, there was a span of 12 bases. Looked up from germline, CDR1 is MDHEN and CDR2 is SYDVKM. The CDR3 length is 13 residues. This CDR3 is CASRGWAVNEQFF. In DNA form, the CDR3 reads TGTGCCAGCAGGGGTTGGGCTGTCAATGAGCAGTTCTTC. Variable domain in full (rest from reference TRBV28 and TRBJ2-1): DVKVTQSSRYLVKRTGEKVFLECVQDMDHENMFWYRQDPGLGLRLIYFSYDVKMKEKGDIPEGYSVSREKKERFSLILESASTNQTSMYLCASRGWAVNEQFFGPGTRLTVL.

This sequence joins TRBV7-8 and TRBJ2-7; D gene uncertain. Germline V lookup: CDR1 SGHVS, CDR2 FQNEAQ. Trimming took 1 base from V and 7 from J, leaving 8 bases between them. The CDR3 runs 12 residues. The CDR3 reads CASSLGAVEQYF. The CDR3 nucleotides read TGTGCCAGCAGCTTAGGGGCAGTAGAGCAGTACTTC.

This clone showed up just once. The chain uses TRBV19 and TRBJ1-1, with 7 bases fitting TRBD1. The J segment lost 10 bases and the V segment lost 7 bases, leaving 12 bases of the junction unmatched. CDR3 length: 13 residues. Germline-derived CDR1 and CDR2 are LNHDA and SQIVND (reference sequence). DNA for the CDR3: TGTGCCAGTACCCCGGGACAGAAACTTGGAGCTTTCTTT. Protein product: CASTPGQKLGAFF.

This clone was recorded a few times. This sequence joins TRBV7-9 and TRBJ2-2; D remains unclear. Per germline, CDR1 SEHNR and CDR2 FQNEAQ (reference sequence). Trimming took 5 bases from V and 4 from J, leaving 17 bases between them. The CDR3 loop spans 16 amino acids. The CDR3 sequence: CASSPFLTVSTGELFF. CDR3 bases: TGTGCCAGCAGCCCCTTCCTCACAGTTTCCACCGGGGAGCTGTTTTTT.

The chain has TRBV9 and TRBJ2-2; 7 bases fit TRBD2. The CDR3 extends over 15 amino acids. Germline CDR1 and CDR2: SGDLS and YYNGEE. V was pared by 2 bases and J by 4 bases, with 5 bases of the junction left unmatched. CDR3: CASSVGGGGTGELFF. For the CDR3, the DNA is TGTGCCAGCAGCGTTGGCGGGGGTGGCACCGGGGAGCTGTTTTTT.

The genes are TRBV28 and TRBJ2-7; D is unresolved. This CDR3 comprises 13 residues. V was trimmed by 7 bases and J by 3 bases, leaving 13 bases between them. Germline CDR1 is MDHEN and CDR2 is SYDVKM. CDR3 sequence reads: CASTSLSVYEQYF. CDR3 DNA: TGTGCCAGCACCTCGCTGAGCGTCTACGAGCAGTACTTC.

The V call is TRBV15, the J call TRBJ2-7; D may be TRBD1 (6 bases). Germline V gives CDR1 LNHNV, CDR2 YYDKDF (reference sequence). The length of the CDR3 is 12 residues. V lost 8 bases to trimming and J lost 6 bases, with 14 bases between them. CDR3 sequence (DNA): TGTGCCACCGGGACACGACGGGGCGAGCAGTACTTC. Translating gives CATGTRRGEQYF.

V usage is TRBV7-9 and J usage is TRBJ1-2; tentative D call: TRBD1 (5 bases). The CDR3 covers 15 residues. In germline, CDR1 is SEHNR, CDR2 FQNEAQ (reference sequence). Trimming took off 5 bases at V and 4 bases at J, with 17 bases between the two ends. In DNA, the CDR3 is TGTGCCAGCAGCCCCGGGTCGGGGGGTTCCTATGGCTACACCTTC. It yields the protein CASSPGSGGSYGYTF. Full variable domain (rest looked up from reference TRBV7-9 and TRBJ1-2): DTGVSQNPRHKITKRGQNVTFRCDPISEHNRLYWYRQTLGQGPEFLTYFQNEAQLEKSRLLSDRFSAERPKGSFSTLEIQRTEQGDSAMYLCASSPGSGGSYGYTFGSGTRLTVV.

This rearrangement joins TRBV11-3 to TRBJ2-7, with 8 bases lining up with TRBD1. The CDR3 extends over 13 amino acids. J lost 10 bases, V lost 3 bases, and 8 bases had no gene match. Germline V gene lookup returns CDR1 SGHNT and CDR2 YENEEA. The CDR3 DNA sequence: TGTGCCAGCAGCTTCTCGGGACAGGAGAATCAGTACTTC. Translated, it gives CASSFSGQENQYF.

The chain has TRBV6-1 and TRBJ1-4, with D perhaps matching TRBD1 (5 bases). The CDR3 length is 16 residues. CDR1 and CDR2 (germline): MNHNS, SASEGT. The ends were cut back, 6 bases at V and 0 bases at J, with 14 bases in the middle. CDR3 sequence reads: CASREFGTTTNEKLFF. The CDR3 DNA reads TGTGCCAGCAGAGAATTCGGGACTACAACTAATGAAAAACTGTTTTTT.

The chain employs TRBV29-1 and TRBJ2-2; possibly TRBD1 for D (5 bases). The germline V gene encodes CDR1 SQVTM and CDR2 ANQGSEA. The CDR3 runs to 13 residues. Trimming removed 7 bases at V and 3 bases at J, with 12 bases between. As DNA, the CDR3 is TGCAGCGCGTCAGGGTCATACACCGGGGAGCTGTTTTTT. It codes for CSASGSYTGELFF.